This T cell receptor (beta chain) is from a study of technical replicates of blood from several donors. The V gene's germline CDR1 is SEHNR and CDR2 FQNEAQ (reference sequence). This CDR3 has 15 residues. Losses at the gene ends were 5 bases for V and 8 bases for J; bases not matched to a gene: 7. The method was immunoSEQ multiplex PCR; TCRdb's version includes in-frame clones alone and lacks a portion of them. This sample carries fewer than 90,000 clones, around 93% of them seen once, and the ten largest clones take 0.2% to 0.25%. The sequenced material came from T cells isolated from PBMCs. The genes are TRBV7-9 and TRBJ2-1; 12 positions agree with TRBD2. The TCR comes from a human donor in good health. CDR3 sequence: CASSTRLAGVDEQFF. CDR3 DNA sequence: TGTGCCAGCAGCACCCGACTAGCGGGAGTGGATGAGCAGTTCTTC. The variable domain in full, completed from reference TRBV7-9 and TRBJ2-1, reads DTGVSQNPRHKITKRGQNVTFRCDPISEHNRLYWYRQTLGQGPEFLTYFQNEAQLEKSRLLSDRFSAERPKGSFSTLEIQRTEQGDSAMYLCASSTRLAGVDEQFFGPGTRLTVL.